Listed below are T cell receptor beta chains from one sample, sequenced in a study of blood T cell repertoires in COVID-19. Clones were sequenced by immunoSEQ multiplex PCR, and TCRdb holds only the in-frame ones, with some missing. The data contain 200,000 to 250,000 clones, 82% of them singletons. The sample was peripheral blood. The receptors originated from an elderly woman with active or convalescent COVID-19. CDR3s include the opening cysteine and the closing phenylalanine or tryptophan. D genes are given only for firm matches. Clone sizes are given selectively: once, few, many, or a class where the clone is expanded.

d_call	j_call	v_call	clone_size	cdr3_nt	cdr3_aa
-	TRBJ2-3	TRBV3-1/TRBV3-2	-	TGTGCCAGCAGCCAAGATTTGGCAACGGGACAAGATACGCAGTATTTT	CASSQDLATGQDTQYF
TRBD1	TRBJ1-2	TRBV9	-	TGTGCCAGCAGCGATGGACCCGGGACAGTTAACTATGGCTACACCTTC	CASSDGPGTVNYGYTF
-	TRBJ2-2	TRBV19	once	TGTGCCAGTACCCCGCACCCAGGGATCGGGGAGCTGTTTTTT	CASTPHPGIGELFF
-	TRBJ1-4	TRBV14	few	TGTGCCAGCAGCCAAGATCAAGTGACAGCGACAAATGAAAAACTGTTTTTT	CASSQDQVTATNEKLFF
TRBD1	TRBJ2-1	TRBV15	-	TGTGCCACCAGCATACGGGACAGGGGCTTCGATGAGCAGTTCTTC	CATSIRDRGFDEQFF
-	TRBJ2-6	TRBV4-1	-	TGCGCCAGCAGCCAAGAAACGGGGTTTGGGGCCAACGTCCTGACTTTC	CASSQETGFGANVLTF
-	TRBJ1-4	TRBV5-6	-	TGTGCCAGCAGCTTACCAGGGGAAACTAATGAAAAACTGTTTTTT	CASSLPGETNEKLFF
TRBD1	TRBJ2-7	TRBV18	-	TGTGCCAGCTCACCGTCGGAAGGACAGGGGGTTTTCACCGAGCAGTACTTC	CASSPSEGQGVFTEQYF
-	TRBJ2-7	TRBV27	-	TGTGCCAGCAGTTCCGCAGGGGTAGGAGAGCAGTACTTC	CASSSAGVGEQYF
-	TRBJ2-7	TRBV28	-	TGTGCCAGCAGTTTAATCAACGAGCAGTACTTC	CASSLINEQYF
TRBD2	TRBJ2-1	TRBV19	-	TGTGCCAGTAGTTTATCTAGCGGGAGAAATGAGCAGTTCTTC	CASSLSSGRNEQFF
TRBD1	TRBJ1-4	TRBV30	-	TGTGCCTGGAAGACAGGGAGTGGCGAACTGTTTTTT	CAWKTGSGELFF
-	TRBJ2-7	TRBV18	once	TGTGCCAGCTCCCGACAGGAATTCTACGAGCAGTACTTC	CASSRQEFYEQYF
TRBD1	TRBJ2-5	TRBV5-1	-	TGCGCCAGCGACAGGGGGGGGGAACAAGAGACCCAGTACTTC	CASDRGGEQETQYF
TRBD1	TRBJ1-6	TRBV4-1	-	TGCGCCAGCAGCCAAGATCATGGACAGGGAGGTTCACCCCTCCACTTT	CASSQDHGQGGSPLHF
TRBD1	TRBJ1-2	TRBV19	few	TGTGCCAGTATAAACCGGGACAGGGTCTATGGCTACACCTTC	CASINRDRVYGYTF
-	TRBJ1-5	TRBV28	-	TGTGCCAGCAGTTTATTTCTCACACCCCAGCATTTT	CASSLFLTPQHF
TRBD1	TRBJ2-1	TRBV24-1	-	TGTGCCACCAGTGGGACAGGGGAAAATGAGCAGTTCTTC	CATSGTGENEQFF
TRBD1	TRBJ1-1	TRBV28	-	TGTGCCAGCAGTTACCTGGGGAGCAGGGGGCGCGGTGAAGCTTTCTTT	CASSYLGSRGRGEAFF
TRBD1	TRBJ1-6	TRBV3-1/TRBV3-2	-	TGTGCCAGCAGCTTCACAGGGGGGTATTCACCCCTCCACTTT	CASSFTGGYSPLHF
TRBD2	TRBJ2-7	TRBV5-1	-	TGCGCCAGCAGCTTATTAGCGGGAGGCTCGGGAGAGCAGTACTTC	CASSLLAGGSGEQYF
-	TRBJ2-1	TRBV5-1	-	TGCGCCAGCAGCTTGGCGTACAATGAGCAGTTCTTC	CASSLAYNEQFF
-	TRBJ1-1	TRBV7-9	-	TGTGCCAGCAGCGATTCGGGGAACACTGAAGCTTTCTTT	CASSDSGNTEAFF
-	TRBJ1-5	TRBV19	-	TGTGCCAGTAGGCCGGGGGGAGATAGCAATCAGCCCCAGCATTTT	CASRPGGDSNQPQHF
TRBD1	TRBJ1-1	TRBV5-4	-	TGTGCCAGCAGCTTGAAGACAGGGGTGACTGAAGCTTTCTTT	CASSLKTGVTEAFF
-	TRBJ2-1	TRBV2	-	TGTGCCAGCAGGGACAGTTACAATGAGCAGTTCTTC	CASRDSYNEQFF
TRBD1	TRBJ2-7	TRBV5-6	-	TGTGCCAGCAGCTCAGGGACAGTCTACGAGCAGTACTTC	CASSSGTVYEQYF
TRBD1	TRBJ1-6	TRBV6-5	-	TGTGCCAGCAGTTGGGACAGGGTGGGGTCACCCCTCCACTTT	CASSWDRVGSPLHF
-	TRBJ1-2	TRBV15	-	TGTGCCACCAGCAGTGACACAGGGTCCTATGGCTACACCTTC	CATSSDTGSYGYTF